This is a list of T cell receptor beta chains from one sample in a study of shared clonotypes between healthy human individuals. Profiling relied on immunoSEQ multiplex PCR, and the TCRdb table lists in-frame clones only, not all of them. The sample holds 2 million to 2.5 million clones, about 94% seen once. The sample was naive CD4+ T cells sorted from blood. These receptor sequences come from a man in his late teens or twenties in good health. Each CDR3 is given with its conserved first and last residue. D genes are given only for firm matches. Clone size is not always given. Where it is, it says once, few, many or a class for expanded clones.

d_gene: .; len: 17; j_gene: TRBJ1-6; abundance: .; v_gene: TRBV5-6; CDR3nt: TGTGCCAGCAGCTTGAATACAGGGAGCTCCTATAATTCACCCCTCCACTTT; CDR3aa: CASSLNTGSSYNSPLHF
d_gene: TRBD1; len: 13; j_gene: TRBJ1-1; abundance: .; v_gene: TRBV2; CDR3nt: TGTGCCAGCAGGGGAACAGGGGTGACTGAAGCTTTCTTT; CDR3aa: CASRGTGVTEAFF
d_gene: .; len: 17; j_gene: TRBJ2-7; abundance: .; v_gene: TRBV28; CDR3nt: TGTGCCAGCAGCCCGACCCCCCGGACGGGCAGCTCCTACGAGCAGTACTTC; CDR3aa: CASSPTPRTGSSYEQYF
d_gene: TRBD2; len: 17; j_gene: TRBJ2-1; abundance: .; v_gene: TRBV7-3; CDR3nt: TGTGCCAGCAGCCCCGGGACTAGCGGGGGGCGGGGCAATGAGCAGTTCTTC; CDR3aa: CASSPGTSGGRGNEQFF
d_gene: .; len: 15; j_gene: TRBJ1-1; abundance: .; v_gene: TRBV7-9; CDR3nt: TGTGCCAGCAGCTTACGCGGGCCTTTGAACACTGAAGCTTTCTTT; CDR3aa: CASSLRGPLNTEAFF
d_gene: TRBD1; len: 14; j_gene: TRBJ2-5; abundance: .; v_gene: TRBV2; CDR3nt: TGTGCCAGCAGAGGGACAGGGGGCGTCGAGACCCAGTACTTC; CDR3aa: CASRGTGGVETQYF
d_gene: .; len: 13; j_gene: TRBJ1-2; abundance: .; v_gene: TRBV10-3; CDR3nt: TGTGCCATCAGTGAGTCCGTCAGCCATGGCTACACCTTC; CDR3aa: CAISESVSHGYTF
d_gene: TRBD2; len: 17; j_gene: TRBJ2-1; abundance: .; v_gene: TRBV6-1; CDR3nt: TGTGCCAGCAGTGGGAGGACTAGCGGGGGAGGGTACAATGAGCAGTTCTTC; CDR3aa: CASSGRTSGGGYNEQFF
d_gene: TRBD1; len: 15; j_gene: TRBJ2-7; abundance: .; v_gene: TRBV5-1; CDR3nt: TGCGCCAGCAGCTCCAGGACAGGGGGTGGCCTCGAGCAGTACTTC; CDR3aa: CASSSRTGGGLEQYF
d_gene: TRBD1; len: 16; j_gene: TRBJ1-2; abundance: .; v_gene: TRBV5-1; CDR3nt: TGCGCCAGCAGCCAAGAAATAGCAGGGGGAACCTATGGCTACACCTTC; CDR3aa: CASSQEIAGGTYGYTF
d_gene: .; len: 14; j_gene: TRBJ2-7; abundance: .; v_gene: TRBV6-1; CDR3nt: TGTGCCAGCAGTGCGGTTACTGGGCCCTACGAGCAGTACTTC; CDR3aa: CASSAVTGPYEQYF
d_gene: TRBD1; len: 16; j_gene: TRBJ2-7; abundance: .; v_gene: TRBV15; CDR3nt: TGTGCCACCAGCAGAGGGGGGACAGTGAAGGCCTACGAGCAGTACTTC; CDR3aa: CATSRGGTVKAYEQYF
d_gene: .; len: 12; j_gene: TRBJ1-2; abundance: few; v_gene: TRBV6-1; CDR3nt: TGTGCCAGCATGAGGGGGGCACTTGGCTACACCTTC; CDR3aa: CASMRGALGYTF
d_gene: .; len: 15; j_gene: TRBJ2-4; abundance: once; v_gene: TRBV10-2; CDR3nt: TGCGCCAGCAGTGACCGGGGGACAGCCAAAAACATTCAGTACTTC; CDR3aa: CASSDRGTAKNIQYF
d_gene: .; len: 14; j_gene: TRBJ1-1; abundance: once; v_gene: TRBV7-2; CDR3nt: TGTGCCAGCAGCCGACCCCAGGGGAACACTGAAGCTTTCTTT; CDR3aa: CASSRPQGNTEAFF
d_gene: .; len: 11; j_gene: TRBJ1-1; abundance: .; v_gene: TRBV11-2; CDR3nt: TGTGCCAGCAGGATGGGCTCTGAAGCTTTCTTT; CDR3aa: CASRMGSEAFF
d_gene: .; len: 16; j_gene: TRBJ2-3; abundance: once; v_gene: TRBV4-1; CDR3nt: TGCGCCAGCAGCCAATCAAGAGGTGGTACACCAGATACGCAGTATTTT; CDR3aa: CASSQSRGGTPDTQYF
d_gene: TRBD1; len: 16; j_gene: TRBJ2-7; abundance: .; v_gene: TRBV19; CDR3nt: TGTGCCAGTAGTAGGCCTGCCACACAGGGGATCTACGAGCAGTACTTC; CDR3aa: CASSRPATQGIYEQYF
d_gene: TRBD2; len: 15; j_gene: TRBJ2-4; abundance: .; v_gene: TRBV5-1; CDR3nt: TGCGCCAGCAGCGTGGGACTAGCGGGACCCAAACTTTCGTACTTC; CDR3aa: CASSVGLAGPKLSYF
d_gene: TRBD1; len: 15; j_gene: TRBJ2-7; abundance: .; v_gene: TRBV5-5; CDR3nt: TGTGCCAGCAGCTTAGGGACAGGGGGCTTCTACGAGCAGTACTTC; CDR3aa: CASSLGTGGFYEQYF
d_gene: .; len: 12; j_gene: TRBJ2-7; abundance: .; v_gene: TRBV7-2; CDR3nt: TGTGCCAGCAGCTTTCCCCGTGGGGAGCAGTACTTC; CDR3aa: CASSFPRGEQYF
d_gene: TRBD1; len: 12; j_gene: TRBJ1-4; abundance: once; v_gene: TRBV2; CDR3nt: TGTGCCAGCAGACAGGGGAATGAAAAACTGTTTTTT; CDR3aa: CASRQGNEKLFF
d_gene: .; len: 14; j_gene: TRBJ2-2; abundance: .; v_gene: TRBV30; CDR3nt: TGTGCCTGGGGCCGGGGGTATGACACCGGGGAGCTGTTTTTT; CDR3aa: CAWGRGYDTGELFF
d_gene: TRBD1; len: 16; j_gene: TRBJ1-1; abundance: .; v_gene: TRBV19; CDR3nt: TGTGCCAGTAGTCTTCTACCGGGACAGGGGAACACTGAAGCTTTCTTT; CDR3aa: CASSLLPGQGNTEAFF
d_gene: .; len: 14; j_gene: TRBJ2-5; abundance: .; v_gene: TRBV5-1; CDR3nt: TGCGCCAGCAGCTTGGGGGACACCCAAAGGGCCCAGTACTTC; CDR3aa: CASSLGDTQRAQYF
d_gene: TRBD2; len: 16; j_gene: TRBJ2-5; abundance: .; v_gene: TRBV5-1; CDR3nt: TGCGCCAGCAGCTTGGAGTCGGGGGGGCTCCAGGAGACCCAGTACTTC; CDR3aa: CASSLESGGLQETQYF
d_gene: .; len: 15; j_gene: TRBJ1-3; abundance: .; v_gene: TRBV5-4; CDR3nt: TGTGCCAGCAGCTTGGGTGGGGTATCTGGAAACACCATATATTTT; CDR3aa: CASSLGGVSGNTIYF
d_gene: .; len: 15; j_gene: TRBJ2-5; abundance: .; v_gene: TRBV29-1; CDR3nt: TGCAGCGTTGAAGATCCGGGACGGGGAGTGGAGACCCAGTACTTC; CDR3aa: CSVEDPGRGVETQYF
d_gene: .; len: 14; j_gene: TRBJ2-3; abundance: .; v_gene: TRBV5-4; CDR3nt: TGTGCCAGCAGCCCCGAACACAGCACAGATACGCAGTATTTT; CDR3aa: CASSPEHSTDTQYF
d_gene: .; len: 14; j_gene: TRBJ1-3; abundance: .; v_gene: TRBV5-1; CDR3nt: TGCGCCAGCAGCTTAGAGGATTCTGGAAACACCATATATTTT; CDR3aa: CASSLEDSGNTIYF
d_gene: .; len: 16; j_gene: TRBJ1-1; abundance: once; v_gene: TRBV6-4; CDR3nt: TGTGCCAGCAGTTACTGTGATGACAGGCATCCCACTGAAGCTTTCTTT; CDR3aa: CASSYCDDRHPTEAFF
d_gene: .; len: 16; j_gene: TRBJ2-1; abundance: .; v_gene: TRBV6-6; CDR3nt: TGTGCCAGCAGTCCGGTTCGGCCGAGCTCCTACAATGAGCAGTTCTTC; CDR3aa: CASSPVRPSSYNEQFF
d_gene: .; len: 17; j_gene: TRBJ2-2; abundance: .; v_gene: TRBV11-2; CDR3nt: TGTGCCAGCAGCTTAGTTCTGGCAAGTCGACCCACCGGGGAGCTGTTTTTT; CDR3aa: CASSLVLASRPTGELFF
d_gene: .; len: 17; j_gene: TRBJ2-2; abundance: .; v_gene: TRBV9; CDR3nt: TGTGCCAGCAGCCCTCTCGGGGGCGGCCCCGGGACCGGGGAGCTGTTTTTT; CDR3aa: CASSPLGGGPGTGELFF
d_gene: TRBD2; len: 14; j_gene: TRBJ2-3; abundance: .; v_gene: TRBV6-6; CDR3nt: TGTGCCAGCAGTTACCCAACTAGCGCAGATACGCAGTATTTT; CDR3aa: CASSYPTSADTQYF
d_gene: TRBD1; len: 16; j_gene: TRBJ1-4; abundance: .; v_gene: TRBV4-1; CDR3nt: TGCGCCAGCAGCCCTGGGGGGACAGCCTCTAATGAAAAACTGTTTTTT; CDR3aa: CASSPGGTASNEKLFF
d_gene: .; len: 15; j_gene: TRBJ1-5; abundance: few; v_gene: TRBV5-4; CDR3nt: TGTGCCAGCAGCCGAGCCGGGACAATCCCCGGGCCCCAGCATTTT; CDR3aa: CASSRAGTIPGPQHF
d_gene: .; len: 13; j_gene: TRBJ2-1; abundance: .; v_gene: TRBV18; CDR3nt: TGTGCCAGCTCACTTGATTTTGGGGGAGAGCAGTTCTTC; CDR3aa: CASSLDFGGEQFF
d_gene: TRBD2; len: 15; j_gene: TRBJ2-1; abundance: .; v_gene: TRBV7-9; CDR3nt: TGTGCCAGCAGCCCGCGGGAGCTCTCCTACAATGAGCAGTTCTTC; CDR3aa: CASSPRELSYNEQFF
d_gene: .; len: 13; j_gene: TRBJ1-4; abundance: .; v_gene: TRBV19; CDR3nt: TGTGCCAGCCGGGACATCTCTAATGAAAAACTGTTTTTT; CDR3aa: CASRDISNEKLFF
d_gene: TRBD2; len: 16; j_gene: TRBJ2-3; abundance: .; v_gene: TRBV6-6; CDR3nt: TGTGCCAGCAGAACCGTTAGCGGGAGGTGGAGAGATACGCAGTATTTT; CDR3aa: CASRTVSGRWRDTQYF
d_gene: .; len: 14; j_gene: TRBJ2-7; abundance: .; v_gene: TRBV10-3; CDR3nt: TGTGCCATCAGTGAAGGTGTGGGGCCGGGACAGCAGTACTTC; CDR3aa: CAISEGVGPGQQYF
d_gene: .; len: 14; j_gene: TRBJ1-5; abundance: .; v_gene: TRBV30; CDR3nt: TGTGCCTGGAGTAAATGGCAGAACAATCAGCCCCAGCATTTT; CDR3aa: CAWSKWQNNQPQHF
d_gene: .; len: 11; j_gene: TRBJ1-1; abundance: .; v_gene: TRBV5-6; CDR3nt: TGTGCCAGCAGGAGGGGGGCTGAAGCTTTCTTT; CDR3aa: CASRRGAEAFF
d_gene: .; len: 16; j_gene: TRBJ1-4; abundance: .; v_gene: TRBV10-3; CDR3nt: TGTGCCATCAGTGAGATGGACAGTGTCCAGAATGAAAAACTGTTTTTT; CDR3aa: CAISEMDSVQNEKLFF
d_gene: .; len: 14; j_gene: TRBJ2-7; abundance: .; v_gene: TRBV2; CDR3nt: TGTGCCAGCAGTGAAGTTCAGCTGTCCTACGAGCAGTACTTC; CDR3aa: CASSEVQLSYEQYF
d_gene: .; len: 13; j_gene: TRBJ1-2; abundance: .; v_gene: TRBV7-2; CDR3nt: TGTGCCAGCAGCTTAGATTTTAACTATGGCTACACCTTC; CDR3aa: CASSLDFNYGYTF
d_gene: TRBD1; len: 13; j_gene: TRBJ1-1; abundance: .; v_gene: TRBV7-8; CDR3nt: TGTGCCAGCAGCTACCGGACAGGCACTGAAGCTTTCTTT; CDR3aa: CASSYRTGTEAFF
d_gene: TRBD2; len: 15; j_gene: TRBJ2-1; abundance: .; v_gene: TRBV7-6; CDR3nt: TGTGCCAGCAGCCAGGGACTAGCGGGGAAGAATGAGCAGTTCTTC; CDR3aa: CASSQGLAGKNEQFF
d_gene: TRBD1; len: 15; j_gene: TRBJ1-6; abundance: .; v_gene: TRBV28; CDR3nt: TGTGCCAGCAGTTCCCAGGACAGGGCAAATTCACCCCTCCACTTT; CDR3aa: CASSSQDRANSPLHF
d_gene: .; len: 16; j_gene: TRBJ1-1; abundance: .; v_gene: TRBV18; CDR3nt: TGTGCCAGCTCACCTCCTTGGACGGCGACCAACTCTGAAGCTTTCTTT; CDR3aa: CASSPPWTATNSEAFF